This T cell receptor beta chain is from a study of T cells in Graves' hyperthyroidism and ophthalmopathy. Study-level points and caveats: Using 13 V-J features, a model discriminated ophthalmopathy from stable hyperthyroidism. Blood held most thyroid clonotypes expanded above 0.001 frequency.

Amplified TCR beta CDR3 regions derived from RNA transcripts. The HTBI set primed first-round TCR CDR3 RT-PCR. TCRdb passed the multiplex PCR reads through MiXCR, listing each CDR3 protein once. In the table there are 500,000 to 750,000 distinct CDR3 sequences, 15% to 18% of which are singletons. In this sample, this clonotype turned up many times. The antigen is unknown. Orbital computed tomography and thyroid ultrasound, together with serum TRAb and thyroxine and clinical symptoms, were used for diagnoses. Trimming cost V 3 bases and J 2 bases, with 7 bases left between them. The CDR3 consists of 13 residues. CDR1 and CDR2 (germline): KGHSH, LQKENI.

The clonotype comes from a woman in her 30s with Graves' hyperthyroidism. V is TRBV18 and J is TRBJ1-2; D ambiguous. Source material: blood. The DNA for the CDR3 is TGTGCCAGCTCACCTGAAGGGAACTATGGCTACACCTTC. As protein: CASSPEGNYGYTF.